The clone carrying this TCR beta chain was counted ten times or more. What it binds is unknown. This sample was included in a study of T cells in Graves' hyperthyroidism and ophthalmopathy. Study results and limitations: Onset of ophthalmopathy came a median roughly 6.5 months after the model predicted it.

The V and J ends lost 0 bases and 1 base respectively, with 10 bases between them. The CDR3 runs to 16 residues. The germline gives CDR1 SGHRS, CDR2 YFSETQ. Uncontrolled infection, other autoimmune disease, pregnancy or lactation disqualified patients from enrolment. The CDR3 regions of TCR beta were amplified from RNA transcripts. HTBI primers were the set used in a first-round RT-PCR of the TCR CDR3. TCRdb reprocessed the multiplex PCR reads via MiXCR and lists one record per CDR3 protein. The sample carries hundreds of thousands of distinct CDR3 sequences, more than 20% recorded once. Sequencing was done on a sample of blood. The chain joins TRBV5-1 to TRBJ2-2, with D possibly matching TRBD1 (6 bases). This receptor was identified in a man under 40 with Graves' ophthalmopathy. The CDR3 loop reads CASSLAGGRNTGELFF. The CDR3, as DNA: TGCGCCAGCAGCTTGGCTGGGGGCAGGAACACCGGGGAGCTGTTTTTT.